This record covers a single T cell receptor (beta chain). The data originate from a study of T-cell reconstitution after alpha-beta-depleted transplantation in children. The CDR3 contains 16 residues. Germline V lookup: CDR1 MNHEY, CDR2 SVGEGT. J gave up 4 bases and V 5 bases, and 7 bases lay outside the gene matches. It was with unique molecular identifiers that the TCRbeta library was prepared. MiXCR was run by TCRdb on the PCR reads, yielding one entry per CDR3 protein. The table shows approximately 100,000 distinct CDR3 sequences, with 9.5% to 15% occurring only once. Specimen: PBMCs from the stem cell graft donor, collected from the stem cell graft. This TCR was recovered from a human donor who donated a stem cell graft to a child with inherited bone marrow failure. The J gene is TRBJ2-3, the V gene TRBV6-2 or TRBV6-3; 12 bases map to TRBD2. The CDR3 nucleotides are TGTGCCAGCAGTGGACTAGCGGGAATCGGAGCAGATACGCAGTATTTT. Residues: CASSGLAGIGADTQYF.